This TCR beta chain was captured in a study of shared clonotypes between healthy human individuals. Points from the study as a whole: Naive CD4 clonotypes overlapped across a handful of donors at roughly 5.1%.

Donors were Caucasian adults residing in Nashville, Tennessee, USA. For this clone: Its specificity is unknown.

The repertoire was sequenced with immunoSEQ multiplex PCR; TCRdb's copy has only in-frame clones and lacks some. The sample has 2 million to 3 million clones, approximately 93% seen once. The source of this sequence is a young man in good health. Some clones in this sample may be carry-over from other donors' samples. Sequenced: naive CD4+ T cells from PBMCs. Subset specified: CD45RA+ positively selected.

The CDR3 nucleotides are TGTGCCAGTAGTATAGGGGGTTTAGGAGGGCTTCGCTACACCTTC. Translating it yields CASSIGGLGGLRYTF. The V gene is TRBV19, the J gene TRBJ1-2, with no clear D. V was shortened by 1 base and J by 9 bases, with 18 bases between the two germline ends. The CDR3 runs 15 residues. Germline V gene sequence: CDR1 LNHDA, CDR2 SQIVND (reference sequence).